This TCR beta chain appears in the sequencing data of a study of blood T cell repertoires in COVID-19. Looking at the study overall: Samples came from the United States, Italy and Spain, spanning acute and convalescent COVID-19.

Trimming pared 7 bases from V and 5 bases from J, leaving 11 bases between. The CDR3 totals 12 residues. The germline V gene has CDR1 LNHDA and CDR2 SQIVND (reference sequence). This clone was picked up one time. Produced via immunoSEQ multiplex PCR; TCRdb's table is partial and in-frame only. Among about 130,000 clones listed, under 85% were seen once. Sequencing was done on a sample of peripheral blood. The V and J genes are TRBV19 and TRBJ1-1; D gene uncertain. This sequence originates from a woman aged 55 to 70 with acute or convalescent COVID-19. CDR3 region: CASTKSGTEAFF. The CDR3 nucleotides are TGTGCCAGTACGAAGAGCGGTACTGAAGCTTTCTTT.